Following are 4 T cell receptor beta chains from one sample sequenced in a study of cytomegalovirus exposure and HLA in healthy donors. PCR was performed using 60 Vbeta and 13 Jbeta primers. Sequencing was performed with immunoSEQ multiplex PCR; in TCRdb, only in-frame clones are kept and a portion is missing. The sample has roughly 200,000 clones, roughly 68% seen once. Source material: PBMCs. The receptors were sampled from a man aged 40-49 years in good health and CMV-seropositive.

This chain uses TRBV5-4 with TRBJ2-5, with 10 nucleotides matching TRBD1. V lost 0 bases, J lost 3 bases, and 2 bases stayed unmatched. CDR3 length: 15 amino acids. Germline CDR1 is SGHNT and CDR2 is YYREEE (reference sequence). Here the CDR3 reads CASSLEGQGKETQYF. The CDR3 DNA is TGTGCCAGCAGCTTGGAGGGACAGGGGAAAGAGACCCAGTACTTC.

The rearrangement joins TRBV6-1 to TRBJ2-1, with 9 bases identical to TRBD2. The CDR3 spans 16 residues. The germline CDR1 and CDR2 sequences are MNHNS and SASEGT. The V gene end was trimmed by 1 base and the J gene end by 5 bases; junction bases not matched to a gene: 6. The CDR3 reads CASSEGGGGAHNEQFF. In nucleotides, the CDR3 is TGTGCCAGCAGTGAAGGAGGCGGGGGGGCGCACAATGAGCAGTTCTTC.

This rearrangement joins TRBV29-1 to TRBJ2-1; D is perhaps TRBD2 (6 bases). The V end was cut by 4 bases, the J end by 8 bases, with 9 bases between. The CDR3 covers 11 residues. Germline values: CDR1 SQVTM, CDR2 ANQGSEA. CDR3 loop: CSVGLGDEQFF. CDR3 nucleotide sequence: TGCAGCGTTGGACTAGGAGATGAGCAGTTCTTC.

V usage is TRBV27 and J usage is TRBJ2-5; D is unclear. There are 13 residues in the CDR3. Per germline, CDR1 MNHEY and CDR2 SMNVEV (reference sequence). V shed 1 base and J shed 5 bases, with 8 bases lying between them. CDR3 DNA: TGTGCCAGCAGTTTATACTATCGGGAGACCCAGTACTTC. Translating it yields CASSLYYRETQYF.